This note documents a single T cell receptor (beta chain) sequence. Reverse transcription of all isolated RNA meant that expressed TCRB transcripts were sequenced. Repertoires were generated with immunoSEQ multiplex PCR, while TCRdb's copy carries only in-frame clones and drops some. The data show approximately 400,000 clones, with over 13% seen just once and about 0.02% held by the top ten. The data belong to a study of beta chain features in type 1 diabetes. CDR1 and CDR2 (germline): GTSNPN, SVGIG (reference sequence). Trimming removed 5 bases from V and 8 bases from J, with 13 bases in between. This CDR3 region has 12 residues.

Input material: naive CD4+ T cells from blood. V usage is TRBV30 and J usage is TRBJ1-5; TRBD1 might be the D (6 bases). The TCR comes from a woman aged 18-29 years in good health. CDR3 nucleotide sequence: TGTGCCTGGGGACAGCTCGGAAAGCCCCAGCATTTT. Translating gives CAWGQLGKPQHF.